One sample yielded the 12 T cell receptor beta chains listed below, sequenced in a study of blood T cell repertoires in COVID-19. Sequenced by immunoSEQ multiplex PCR; TCRdb stores in-frame clones only, minus some. This sample yields about 490,000 clones, of which over 75% are seen a single time; approximately 3.4% belongs to the top ten. Sequenced sample: peripheral blood. These receptors were collected from a human donor in a cohort sampled during active COVID-19.

V usage is TRBV3-1 (or the pseudogene TRBV3-2) and J usage is TRBJ1-1; no clear D. The germline V and J ends were trimmed by 5 bases and 1 base, with 11 bases remaining between them. The CDR3 extends over 14 amino acids. Germline V gene sequence: CDR1 LGHDT, CDR2 YNNKEL (reference sequence). The CDR3 is CASSADTSNTEAFF. The DNA for the CDR3 is TGTGCCAGCAGCGCGGATACCTCGAACACTGAAGCTTTCTTT.

V is TRBV3-1 (or the pseudogene TRBV3-2) and J is TRBJ2-3; 7 positions match TRBD2. V lost 0 bases, J lost 2 bases, and 2 bases stayed unmatched. Germline assignment: CDR1 LGHDT and CDR2 YNNKEL (reference sequence). This CDR3 region has 15 residues. CDR3 amino acids: CASSQDERDTDTQYF. CDR3 nucleotides: TGTGCCAGCAGCCAAGATGAGCGGGACACAGATACGCAGTATTTT.

This clone has just one count. The J gene is TRBJ2-7, the V gene TRBV9, with a tentative D call TRBD2 (6 bases). Germline CDR1 is SGDLS and CDR2 is YYNGEE. This CDR3 contains 15 residues. Trimming removed 0 bases from V and 5 bases from J, with 15 bases in between. CDR3: CASSVADGRPHEQYF. In DNA, the CDR3 is TGTGCCAGCAGCGTAGCTGACGGGAGACCCCACGAGCAGTACTTC.

This chain connects TRBV5-1 to TRBJ2-4, with 13 bases identical to TRBD2. The CDR3 length is 16 residues. After removal of 0 bases from V and 8 bases from J, the junction contained 5 bases not matched to a gene. CDR1 is SGHRS and CDR2 is YFSETQ in the germline V gene. The CDR3 nucleotides are TGCGCCAGCAGCTTGGGACTAGCGGGAGGCGGAGACATTCAGTACTTC. Its translation: CASSLGLAGGGDIQYF.

Only a few counts were recorded for this clone. The junction departs from the called germline gene at one end, perhaps through a read error. J is TRBJ2-7 and V is TRBV7-7; 9 nucleotides line up with TRBD2. This CDR3 has 13 amino acids. The V gene's germline CDR1 is SSHAT and CDR2 FNYEAQ (reference sequence). CDR3 loop: CASSLGLATEQYF. The CDR3 DNA reads TGTGCTAGCAGCTTAGGACTAGCGACCGAGCAGTACTTC.

V and J are TRBV10-3 and TRBJ1-1; 8 nucleotides align to TRBD1. Germline trimming cut 4 bases from V and 1 base from J; bases unmatched to any gene: 2. Germline CDR1 and CDR2: ENHRY and SYGVKD. This CDR3 is 14 amino acids long. The CDR3 bases are TGTGCCATCAGTGTCGACAGGGGGAACACTGAAGCTTTCTTT. Residues: CAISVDRGNTEAFF.

V is TRBV7-2 and J is TRBJ2-7; 11 bases are a match to TRBD2. CDR1 and CDR2 from the germline V gene are SGHTA and FQGNSA. The CDR3 runs to 15 residues. V dropped 2 bases and J dropped 6; count of bases not matched to a gene: 6. The CDR3 DNA sequence: TGTGCCAGCAGCTTAACTAGCGGGAGTATAGGCGAGCAGTACTTC. Translated, it gives CASSLTSGSIGEQYF.

The chain is built from TRBV24-1 and TRBJ2-3, with D possibly being TRBD1 (5 bases). With 5 bases removed from V and 1 base from J, the gap between germline ends came to 15 bases. This CDR3 has 16 amino acids. Germline-derived CDR1 and CDR2 are KGHDR and SFDVKD. The CDR3 sequence is CATSVGHRRGTDTQYF. The CDR3 nucleotides read TGTGCCACCAGTGTGGGGCATAGAAGGGGCACAGATACGCAGTATTTT.

This chain connects TRBV15 to TRBJ2-1; the match to TRBD2 covers 8 bases. Germline V CDR1 and CDR2: LNHNV, YYDKDF (reference sequence). V lost 3 bases to trimming and J lost 14 bases; unmatched junction nucleotides: 18. This CDR3 spans 16 amino acids. The CDR3 bases are TGTGCCACCAGCAGTCATGGGGGACTAGAGGTTTTTCCCAAGTTCTTC. It specifies CATSSHGGLEVFPKFF.

V usage is TRBV5-1 and J usage is TRBJ2-2; TRBD1 might be the D (5 bases). The CDR3 loop spans 15 amino acids. The germline V gene encodes CDR1 SGHRS and CDR2 YFSETQ. Deletions cut 4 bases from V and 6 bases from J, with 16 bases between. As DNA, the CDR3 is TGCGCCAGCAGCGAAGGACCTTTAGGGGCCGGGGAGCTGTTTTTT. Its translation is CASSEGPLGAGELFF.

The CDR3 DNA is TGTGCCACCAGTGACGCGAACCACAGGGGCCGAGATGGCTACACCTTC. Its protein product is CATSDANHRGRDGYTF. V usage is TRBV24-1 and J usage is TRBJ1-2, with TRBD1 matching over 7 bases. The CDR3 totals 16 residues. The germline V gene has CDR1 KGHDR and CDR2 SFDVKD. The V gene end was trimmed by 4 bases and the J gene end by 6 bases; junction bases not matched to a gene: 13.

The V call is TRBV19, the J call TRBJ1-2, with 10 bases identical to TRBD1. Germline assignment: CDR1 LNHDA and CDR2 SQIVND (reference sequence). With 6 bases clipped from V and 5 bases from J, the junction kept 9 bases outside the gene matches. This CDR3 is 15 amino acids long. In DNA, the CDR3 is TGTGCCAGTAGCCCGGGACAGGGGATCCCTTATGGCTACACCTTC. Translated: CASSPGQGIPYGYTF.